This TCR beta chain was captured by sequencing in a study of graft-versus-host responses after intestinal transplantation. Across the whole study: Recipients underwent multivisceral, liver-intestinal, or isolated intestinal transplants. Recipients across the board were started on anti-thymocyte globulin induction, then kept on tacrolimus and steroids for roughly 3 years.

The assay was immunoSEQ multiplex PCR, and TCRdb's table has in-frame clones only and misses some. The table includes around 55,000 clones, roughly 90% detected once. General study results and limits: Elevated graft-versus-host to host-versus-graft clonal ratios in allografts were recorded for patients with graft-donor T cell macrochimerism.

Details on this clone: Its matching antigen is unknown.

V was pared by 0 bases and J by 5 bases, with 17 bases between. The CDR3 runs 16 residues. Germline CDR1 and CDR2: ENHRY and SYGVKD. The TCR sequence derives from a human donor who was the organ donor for an intestinal transplant. The genes are TRBV10-3 and TRBJ2-7, with a weak D call TRBD1 (5 bases). The starting material was unstimulated CD4+ T cells sorted from spleen or lymph node cells, obtained before transplant. This chain's CDR3 is CAISESGPWGGNEQYF. CDR3 in DNA: TGTGCCATCAGTGAGTCGGGGCCTTGGGGCGGTAACGAGCAGTACTTC.